This TCR beta chain comes out of a study of blood T cell repertoires in COVID-19. For the study at large: The origin of the acute and convalescent COVID-19 samples was the United States, Italy and Spain. PBMCs, B-cell-depleted T cells, or T cells provided the cDNA or gDNA that made up the material.

The germline gives CDR1 LNHDA, CDR2 SQIVND (reference sequence). CDR3 length: 15 amino acids. Methods used by the authors: From reference gene primer amplification, estimates of nucleated cell counts were derived. The table came from immunoSEQ multiplex PCR; TCRdb's copy has only in-frame clones and leaves some out. V and J calls and clone size are those listed in that table; D and trimming were worked out from the DNA. This sample carries about 42,000 clones, roughly 77% of them seen once, and the ten largest clones take about 28%. Sequenced material: peripheral blood. The clonotype comes from a man older than 75 with acute or convalescent COVID-19. This chain uses TRBV19 with TRBJ2-1; D perhaps matches TRBD2 (6 bases). CDR3 DNA: TGTGCGGTCGTGGGCGGGACGAGCTCCTACAATGAGCAGTTCTTC. Translating it yields CAVVGGTSSYNEQFF.